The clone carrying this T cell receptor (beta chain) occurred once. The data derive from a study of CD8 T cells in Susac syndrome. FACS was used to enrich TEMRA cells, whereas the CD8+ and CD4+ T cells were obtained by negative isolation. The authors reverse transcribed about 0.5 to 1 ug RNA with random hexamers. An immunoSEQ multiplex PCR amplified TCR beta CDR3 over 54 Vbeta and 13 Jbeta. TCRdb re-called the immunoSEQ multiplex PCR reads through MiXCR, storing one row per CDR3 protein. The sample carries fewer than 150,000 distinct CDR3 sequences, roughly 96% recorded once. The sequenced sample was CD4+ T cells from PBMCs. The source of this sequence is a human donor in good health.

The CDR3 is CASSLDQYQPQHF. The CDR3 DNA reads TGTGCCAGCAGTTTAGACCAGTATCAGCCCCAGCATTTT. The chain links TRBV12-3 or TRBV12-4 to TRBJ1-5; no clear D. The V end was cut by 1 base, the J end by 5 bases, with 6 bases between. The CDR3 totals 13 residues.